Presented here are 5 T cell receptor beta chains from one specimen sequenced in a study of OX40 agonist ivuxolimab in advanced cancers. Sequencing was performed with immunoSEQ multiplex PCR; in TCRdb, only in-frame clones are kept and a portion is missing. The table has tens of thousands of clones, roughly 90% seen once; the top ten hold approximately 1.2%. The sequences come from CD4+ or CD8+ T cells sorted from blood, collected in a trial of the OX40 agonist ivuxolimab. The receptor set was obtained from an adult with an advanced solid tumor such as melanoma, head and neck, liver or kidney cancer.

CDR3 in amino acids: CASSPTGTTDTQYF. CDR3 coding DNA: TGTGCCAGCAGTCCAACCGGGACCACAGATACGCAGTATTTT. This chain joins TRBV6-1 and TRBJ2-3; either TRBD1 or TRBD2 may fit D (5 bases each). The CDR3 extends over 14 amino acids. The V gene lost 5 bases and the J gene lost 2 bases, with 11 bases spanning the gap. The germline CDR1 and CDR2 sequences are MNHNS and SASEGT.

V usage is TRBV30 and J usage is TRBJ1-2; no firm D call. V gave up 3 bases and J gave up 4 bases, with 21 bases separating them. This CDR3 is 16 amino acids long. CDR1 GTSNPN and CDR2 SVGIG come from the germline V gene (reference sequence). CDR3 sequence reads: CAWRAGFGRYSYGYTF. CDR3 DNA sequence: TGTGCCTGGAGGGCAGGCTTTGGAAGGTATAGCTATGGCTACACCTTC.

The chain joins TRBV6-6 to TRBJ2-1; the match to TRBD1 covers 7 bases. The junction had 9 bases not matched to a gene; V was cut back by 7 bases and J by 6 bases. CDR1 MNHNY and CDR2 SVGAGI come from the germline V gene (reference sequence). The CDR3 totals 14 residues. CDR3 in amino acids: CASNTQDRINEQFF. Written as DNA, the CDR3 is TGTGCCAGCAACACCCAGGACAGGATCAATGAGCAGTTCTTC.

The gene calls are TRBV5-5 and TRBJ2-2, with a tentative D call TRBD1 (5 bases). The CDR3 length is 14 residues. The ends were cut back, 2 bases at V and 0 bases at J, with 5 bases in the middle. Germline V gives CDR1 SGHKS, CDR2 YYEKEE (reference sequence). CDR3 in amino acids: CASSFRANTGELFF. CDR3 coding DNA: TGTGCCAGCAGCTTCAGGGCGAACACCGGGGAGCTGTTTTTT.

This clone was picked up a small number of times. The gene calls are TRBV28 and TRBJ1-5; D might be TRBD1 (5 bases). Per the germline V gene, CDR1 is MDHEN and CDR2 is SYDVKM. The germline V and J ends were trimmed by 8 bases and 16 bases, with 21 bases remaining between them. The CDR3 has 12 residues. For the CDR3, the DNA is TGTGCCAGCGGGCCCGTGGGGGTCCCGGGACATTTT. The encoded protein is CASGPVGVPGHF. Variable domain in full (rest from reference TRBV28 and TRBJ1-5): DVKVTQSSRYLVKRTGEKVFLECVQDMDHENMFWYRQDPGLGLRLIYFSYDVKMKEKGDIPEGYSVSREKKERFSLILESASTNQTSMYLCASGPVGVPGHFGDGTRLSIL.